This T cell receptor beta chain was retrieved from a study of monozygotic twins with inflammatory bowel disease. TCRdb reprocessed the 5' RACE reads, keeping one entry per CDR3 protein, no DNA. The repertoire table contains under 150,000 distinct CDR3 sequences. Blood samples, whole and unsorted for T cells, yielded the isolated total RNA. CDR1 and CDR2 (germline): SGHTA, FQGNSA. This CDR3 is built from 11 residues. V usage is TRBV7-2 and J usage is TRBJ2-5. The sequence derives from a human donor with ulcerative colitis or Crohn's disease, or a healthy co-twin of an affected twin (not recorded which). The sequencing input was blood. The CDR3: CASTNWGTQYF.